The 24 T cell receptor beta chains below come from one sample, sequenced in a study of blood T cell repertoires in COVID-19. Generated by immunoSEQ multiplex PCR, the TCRdb table keeps only in-frame clones and is missing some. The repertoire holds approximately 150,000 clones, with 70% to 90% as singletons. Sequenced sample: peripheral blood. These receptors all stem from a woman aged 60-75 years with acute or convalescent COVID-19.

This rearrangement joins TRBV7-2 to TRBJ2-5; 8 bases fit TRBD2. V lost 1 base and J lost 5; bases outside the gene matches: 9. The CDR3 spans 16 residues. Germline V CDR1 and CDR2: SGHTA, FQGNSA. The CDR3 DNA reads TGTGCCAGCAGCTTAGTAGGCGGGGGGTATCGGGAGACCCAGTACTTC. Its translation is CASSLVGGGYRETQYF.

The chain joins TRBV6-2 or TRBV6-3 to TRBJ2-4; D gene uncertain. Germline V gene data show CDR1 as MNHEY and CDR2 as SVGEGT. The V end lost 5 bases, the J end lost 6 bases, and 5 bases lay between the germline ends. The CDR3 consists of 11 residues. The CDR3 DNA reads as TGTGCCAGCAGTAGCCCAAACATTCAGTACTTC. Encoded protein: CASSSPNIQYF.

The table lists this clone with a few counts. The J gene is TRBJ1-2, the V gene TRBV5-1, with 9 positions matching TRBD1. Per the germline V gene, CDR1 is SGHRS and CDR2 is YFSETQ. The junction had 10 bases not matched to a gene; V was cut back by 4 bases and J by 6 bases. This CDR3 spans 15 amino acids. Written as DNA, the CDR3 is TGCGCCAGCAGCGTACTACAGGGGGCGCAGGATGGCTACACCTTC. It encodes CASSVLQGAQDGYTF.

This chain links TRBV11-3 with TRBJ2-7; D remains ambiguous. The CDR3 has 11 residues. CDR1 is SGHNT, CDR2 YENEEA, per germline. Deletions cut 0 bases from V and 6 bases from J, with 3 bases between. This CDR3 reads CASSLDGEQYF. The DNA of the CDR3 is TGTGCCAGCAGCTTAGACGGCGAGCAGTACTTC.

The V call is TRBV27, the J call TRBJ1-1; possibly TRBD1 for D (5 bases). CDR1 and CDR2 from the germline V gene are MNHEY and SMNVEV (reference sequence). The V and J ends lost 3 bases and 2 bases respectively, with 10 bases between them. The CDR3 runs to 14 residues. CDR3 coding DNA: TGTGCCAGCAGTTTGCGACAGTCTAACACTGAAGCTTTCTTT. This gives the protein CASSLRQSNTEAFF.

The rearrangement joins TRBV5-6 to TRBJ2-5; possibly TRBD2 for D (6 bases). V lost 3 bases and J lost 7, with 13 bases in between. The CDR3 runs to 13 residues. Per germline, CDR1 SGHDT and CDR2 YYEEEE. CDR3 protein: CASSSVGTGTQYF. The CDR3 DNA reads TGTGCCAGCAGCTCTGTAGGGACTGGGACCCAGTACTTC.

V usage is TRBV28 and J usage is TRBJ2-2, with TRBD1 matching 8 bases. The CDR3 length is 14 residues. Germline lookup yields CDR1 MDHEN and CDR2 SYDVKM. The J segment lost 7 bases and the V segment lost 8 bases, leaving 9 bases of the junction unmatched. This chain's CDR3 is CASFSGGAVGELFF. The CDR3 region has the DNA TGTGCCAGCTTTTCAGGGGGCGCAGTCGGGGAGCTGTTTTTT. Using reference TRBV28 and TRBJ2-2 for the parts outside the CDR3, the full variable domain is DVKVTQSSRYLVKRTGEKVFLECVQDMDHENMFWYRQDPGLGLRLIYFSYDVKMKEKGDIPEGYSVSREKKERFSLILESASTNQTSMYLCASFSGGAVGELFFGEGSRLTVL.

The chain recombines TRBV19 with TRBJ1-1, with no clear D. Germline CDR1 LNHDA, CDR2 SQIVND (reference sequence). Between the trimmed V and J ends, which lost 3 bases and 5 bases, there was a span of 13 bases. The CDR3 consists of 14 residues. The chain's CDR3 is CASSIGGVSTEAFF. Written as DNA, the CDR3 is TGTGCCAGTAGTATTGGCGGGGTGAGTACTGAAGCTTTCTTT.

The chain is built from TRBV24-1 and TRBJ2-1; possible D gene TRBD2, 5 bases. Per germline, CDR1 KGHDR and CDR2 SFDVKD. Trimming shortened V by 1 base and J by 8 bases, and 17 bases separated the two germline ends. The CDR3 has 16 residues. As DNA, the CDR3 is TGTGCCACCAGTGATTTAATTAGAGAGGGAACGGATGAGCAGTTCTTC. It codes for CATSDLIREGTDEQFF.

This clone was counted between two and nine times. This sequence joins TRBV3-1 (or the pseudogene TRBV3-2) and TRBJ2-7; D remains ambiguous. This CDR3 spans 11 amino acids. Germline loops: CDR1 LGHDT, CDR2 YNNKEL (reference sequence). V lost 4 bases to trimming and J lost 3 bases, with 4 bases between them. The CDR3 is CASSLNYEQYF. The CDR3 region has the DNA TGTGCCAGCAGCCTAAACTACGAGCAGTACTTC.

The rearrangement uses TRBV5-6 and TRBJ1-6; possibly TRBD1 for D (6 bases). CDR1 is SGHDT and CDR2 is YYEEEE in the germline V gene. V was shortened by 3 bases and J by 10 bases, with 14 bases between the two germline ends. The CDR3 is 14 residues long. Here the CDR3 reads CASSSGAIRSPLHF. As DNA, the CDR3 is TGTGCCAGCAGCTCAGGGGCTATAAGATCACCCCTCCACTTT.

The chain has TRBV28 and TRBJ2-3; D perhaps matches TRBD2 (6 bases). V shed 5 bases and J shed 1 base, with 7 bases lying between them. This CDR3 is 13 amino acids long. Per germline, CDR1 MDHEN and CDR2 SYDVKM. This CDR3 is CASSRRGTDTQYF. CDR3 DNA: TGTGCCAGCAGTAGGAGGGGCACAGATACGCAGTATTTT.

V is TRBV5-1 and J is TRBJ1-2; the D gene is possibly TRBD1 (6 bases). Between the trimmed V and J ends, which lost 1 base and 2 bases, there was a span of 12 bases. The V gene's germline CDR1 is SGHRS and CDR2 YFSETQ. The CDR3 spans 15 residues. CDR3 in amino acids: CASSLWGGYNYGYTF. Written as DNA, the CDR3 is TGCGCCAGCAGCTTGTGGGGGGGCTACAACTATGGCTACACCTTC.

The chain has TRBV2 and TRBJ1-1; D is undetermined. The ends were cut back, 5 bases at V and 3 bases at J, with 13 bases in the middle. The CDR3 runs 14 residues. CDR1 and CDR2 from the germline V gene are SNHLY and FYNNEI. The CDR3 DNA is TGTGCCAGCAGTAAGTCAGGTTTCGACACTGAAGCTTTCTTT. Its protein product is CASSKSGFDTEAFF.

This clone was counted a few times. The chain is built from TRBV19 and TRBJ1-2; the D is unclear. The CDR3 has 13 amino acids. The germline gives CDR1 LNHDA, CDR2 SQIVND (reference sequence). The V end was cut by 5 bases, the J end by 7 bases, with 14 bases between. In DNA, the CDR3 is TGTGCCAGTAGTGGCTTTGCGGCTTCTGGCTACACCTTC. Its translation is CASSGFAASGYTF.

The chain carries TRBV12-3 or TRBV12-4 and TRBJ1-2, with 7 bases matching TRBD1. J lost 5 bases, V lost 7 bases, and 7 bases had no gene match. There are 13 residues in the CDR3. In nucleotides, the CDR3 is TGTGCCAGCACCCGGACAGGTCGATATGGCTACACCTTC. Its translation: CASTRTGRYGYTF.

The V call is TRBV15, the J call TRBJ2-3; D possibly corresponds to TRBD1 (5 bases). CDR3 length: 15 residues. V lost 0 bases, J lost 9 bases, and 16 bases lay in between. Germline lookup yields CDR1 LNHNV and CDR2 YYDKDF (reference sequence). The CDR3 DNA sequence: TGTGCCACCAGCAGAGATGGCGGCCCAGGGATCACGCAGTATTTT. It is translated as CATSRDGGPGITQYF. Supplemented by reference TRBV15 and TRBJ2-3, the full variable domain reads DAMVIQNPRYQVTQFGKPVTLSCSQTLNHNVMYWYQQKSSQAPKLLFHYYDKDFNNEADTPDNFQSRRPNTSFCFLDIRSPGLGDTAMYLCATSRDGGPGITQYFGPGTRLTVL.

The rearrangement uses TRBV5-1 and TRBJ2-5, with a weak D call TRBD2 (5 bases). Germline V gene data show CDR1 as SGHRS and CDR2 as YFSETQ. V was cut by 3 bases and J by 2 bases, with 8 bases left in between. The CDR3 is 13 residues long. CDR3: CASSSSRQETQYF. CDR3 nucleotides: TGCGCCAGCAGCTCTAGCCGGCAAGAGACCCAGTACTTC.

This clone was detected only a few times. The chain recombines TRBV2 with TRBJ2-1; 7 bases line up with TRBD2. Trimming cost V 4 bases and J 0 bases; bases outside gene matches: 12. The CDR3 contains 18 residues. The germline V gene has CDR1 SNHLY and CDR2 FYNNEI. The CDR3 DNA is TGTGCCAGCAGTGGACCTAGCGGCTTGATTAGCTCCTACAATGAGCAGTTCTTC. It is translated as CASSGPSGLISSYNEQFF.

The chain is built from TRBV10-2 and TRBJ2-7, with 13 bases aligning to TRBD2. Germline V gene data show CDR1 as WSHSY and CDR2 as SAAADI. The CDR3 covers 17 residues. V lost 3 bases, J lost 0 bases, and 5 bases stayed unmatched. The CDR3 loop reads CASSDVTSGGSSYEQYF. CDR3 bases: TGCGCCAGCAGTGACGTGACTAGCGGGGGGAGCTCCTACGAGCAGTACTTC.

This clone was seen only once. The chain uses TRBV19 and TRBJ2-1; 10 bases are shared with TRBD2. The V gene's germline CDR1 is LNHDA and CDR2 SQIVND (reference sequence). V was pared by 4 bases and J by 7 bases, with 7 bases of the junction left unmatched. CDR3 length equals 15 residues. The CDR3: CASSTSSGSQNEQFF. The CDR3 DNA reads as TGTGCCAGTAGTACATCTAGCGGGAGCCAAAATGAGCAGTTCTTC. The full variable domain, its missing parts supplied by reference TRBV19 and TRBJ2-1, is DGGITQSPKYLFRKEGQNVTLSCEQNLNHDAMYWYRQDPGQGLRLIYYSQIVNDFQKGDIAEGYSVSREKKESFPLTVTSAQKNPTAFYLCASSTSSGSQNEQFFGPGTRLTVL.

The V call is TRBV9, the J call TRBJ1-1, with D possibly matching TRBD1 (5 bases). Looked up from germline, CDR1 is SGDLS and CDR2 is YYNGEE. This CDR3 comprises 15 residues. V gave up 0 bases and J gave up 0 bases, with 9 bases separating them. The CDR3 DNA reads TGTGCCAGCAGCGTAGGGGGGGTCATGAACACTGAAGCTTTCTTT. Its translation is CASSVGGVMNTEAFF.

CDR3 protein: CASSVGGPGDTEAFF. The CDR3 DNA reads as TGTGCCAGCAGCGTAGGAGGGCCGGGGGACACTGAAGCTTTCTTT. This chain links TRBV9 with TRBJ1-1, with a weak D call TRBD1 (5 bases). CDR1 is SGDLS, CDR2 YYNGEE, per germline. V dropped 0 bases and J dropped 3 bases, with 12 bases sitting between them. The CDR3 is 15 residues long.

This clone has more than one count but fewer than ten. The chain has TRBV7-9 and TRBJ1-1; D unresolved. V was clipped by 5 bases and J by 5 bases, with 15 bases between them. Germline loops: CDR1 SEHNR, CDR2 FQNEAQ (reference sequence). This CDR3 contains 14 residues. CDR3 bases: TGTGCCAGCAGCGCAAGAAGGACGGGGACTGAAGCTTTCTTT. It codes for CASSARRTGTEAFF.